What follows are 20 T cell receptor beta chains derived from one specimen sequenced in a study of cytomegalovirus exposure and HLA in healthy donors (dated by TCRdb to about 2017). The protocol used for the library was the immunoSEQ multiplex PCR assay. For the multiplex PCR, a mixture combining 60 forward primers for TCR Vbeta segments and 13 reverse primers for TCR Jbeta segments was used. In TCRdb, the immuneACCESS table is reduced to in-frame sequences with V and J assigned. These tables do not hold every clone; where another copy was compared, an unresolved V gene accounts for under half, and the others remain unexplained. For this sample there are around 190,000 clones; under 9.5% appear just once. Clones ranked in the top ten supply approximately 1.5% of the sample. The material sequenced was PBMCs. These TCRs come from a woman aged 25-40 years in good health and CMV-seropositive.

V usage is TRBV18 and J usage is TRBJ2-3; weak D call: TRBD1 (5 bases). From germline, CDR1 is KGHSH and CDR2 LQKENI. With 2 bases removed from V and 4 bases from J, the gap between germline ends came to 10 bases. This CDR3 comprises 14 residues. DNA for the CDR3: TGTGCCAGCTCACCAGGGGCGCGACCAGATACGCAGTATTTT. It specifies CASSPGARPDTQYF.

The rearrangement uses TRBV5-4 and TRBJ2-7; D remains unclear. The germline CDR1 and CDR2 sequences are SGHNT and YYREEE (reference sequence). The V end was cut by 4 bases, the J end by 0 bases, with 14 bases between. The CDR3 is 15 amino acids. The CDR3 DNA sequence: TGTGCCAGCAGCGTCGGGTTGCCCCCCTCCTACGAGCAGTACTTC. Protein: CASSVGLPPSYEQYF.

The chain links TRBV7-9 to TRBJ2-2, with TRBD1 identical over 7 bases. The CDR3 runs 15 residues. The J segment lost 3 bases and the V segment lost 5 bases, leaving 6 bases of the junction unmatched. In germline, CDR1 is SEHNR, CDR2 FQNEAQ (reference sequence). DNA for the CDR3: TGTGCCAGCAGCCCCAGCCAGGGGGACACCGGGGAGCTGTTTTTT. It is translated as CASSPSQGDTGELFF.

V is TRBV21-1 and J is TRBJ2-7; the D call in the table, TRBD2, was not verified against the DNA. TRBV21-1 is labeled a pseudogene. The CDR3 is 15 residues long. In nucleotides, the CDR3 is TGTGCCAGCAGCAAAGCCACGCGGTCCACCTACGAGCAGTACTTC. It codes for CASSKATRSTYEQYF.

The V and J genes are TRBV5-8 and TRBJ2-7; TRBD2 is a possible D gene (5 bases). Germline V gene data show CDR1 as SGHTS and CDR2 as YDEGEE. CDR3 length equals 16 residues. The V and J ends lost 0 bases and 2 bases respectively, with 15 bases between them. The CDR3 DNA reads TGTGCCAGCAGCTTGGCCGGGCGGGTCCGCCCCTACGAGCAGTACTTC. Encoded protein: CASSLAGRVRPYEQYF. Looking up the rest from reference TRBV5-8 and TRBJ2-7 gives the full variable domain: EAGVTQSPTHLIKTRGQQATLRCSPISGHTSVYWYQQALGLGLQFLLWYDEGEERNRGNFPPRFSGRQFPNYSSELNVNALELEDSALYLCASSLAGRVRPYEQYFGPGTRLTVT.

This clone was seen only a few times. V is TRBV7-8 and J is TRBJ2-5, with 11 bases lining up with TRBD1. Germline V gene data show CDR1 as SGHVS and CDR2 as FQNEAQ. The CDR3 sequence is 15 residues long. With 5 bases clipped from V and 3 bases from J, the junction kept 5 bases outside the gene matches. The CDR3 sequence is CASSTRDRGKETQYF. The CDR3 coding sequence is TGTGCCAGCAGCACGCGGGACAGGGGGAAAGAGACCCAGTACTTC.

This sequence joins TRBV7-9 and TRBJ1-2, with 8 nucleotides matching TRBD1. The germline CDR1 and CDR2 sequences are SEHNR and FQNEAQ (reference sequence). V lost 2 bases and J lost 5; bases outside the gene matches: 4. This CDR3 is 14 amino acids long. This chain's CDR3 is CASSLSDREYGYTF. CDR3 nucleotide sequence: TGTGCCAGCAGCTTATCGGACAGGGAGTATGGCTACACCTTC.

There are a few counts of this clone. This rearrangement joins TRBV2 to TRBJ1-2, with 9 bases matching TRBD1. Unmatched junction bases numbered 14, after V lost 7 bases and J lost 8 bases. The germline V gene encodes CDR1 SNHLY and CDR2 FYNNEI. This CDR3 is 15 amino acids long. CDR3 DNA sequence: TGTGCCAGCATCTCTCGACAGGGGGTAGCGCGAGGCTACACCTTC. Its translation: CASISRQGVARGYTF.

The table lists this clone with a few counts. The V call is TRBV9, the J call TRBJ2-5; 7 bases match TRBD1. Near its end, the DNA agrees better with TRBJ2-7, so the J call may be wrong. CDR1 is SGDLS and CDR2 is YYNGEE in the germline V gene. CDR3 size: 15 residues. DNA of the CDR3: TGTGCCAGCAGCGGACCCGGGACAGTAGGAAACGAGCAGTACTTC. This sequence encodes CASSGPGTVGNEQYF.

The chain recombines TRBV2 with TRBJ1-1; no clear D gene. The germline gives CDR1 SNHLY, CDR2 FYNNEI. V lost 6 bases, J lost 3 bases, and 8 bases lay in between. This CDR3 is 12 amino acids long. Here the CDR3 reads CASRSDYTEAFF. The CDR3 DNA sequence: TGTGCCAGCAGGTCGGACTACACTGAAGCTTTCTTT.

Only a few counts were recorded for this clone. This chain connects TRBV25-1 to TRBJ1-1, with TRBD1 identical over 7 bases. The ends lost 3 bases at V and 5 bases at J; junction bases unmatched: 0. The CDR3 runs 12 residues. Looked up from germline, CDR1 is MGHDK and CDR2 is SYGVNS. CDR3 loop: CASSETGTEAFF. For the CDR3, the DNA is TGTGCCAGCAGTGAGACAGGGACTGAAGCTTTCTTT.

J is TRBJ1-1 and V is TRBV9; 7 bases are shared with TRBD1. V was pared by 2 bases and J by 2 bases, with 3 bases of the junction left unmatched. This CDR3 has 14 residues. Germline values: CDR1 SGDLS, CDR2 YYNGEE. This chain's CDR3 is CASSVQGGNTEAFF. CDR3 coding DNA: TGTGCCAGCAGCGTCCAGGGGGGTAACACTGAAGCTTTCTTT.

This clone was observed a few times. V and J are TRBV27 and TRBJ2-1; 7 bases are a match to TRBD2. Trimming removed 7 bases from V and 7 bases from J; junction bases left unmatched: 10. CDR3 length: 14 amino acids. CDR1 and CDR2 from the germline V gene are MNHEY and SMNVEV (reference sequence). The CDR3 reads CASTRTRFLNEQFF. As DNA, the CDR3 is TGTGCCAGCACCCGGACTAGATTCTTGAATGAGCAGTTCTTC.

The chain joins TRBV18 to TRBJ1-4; 7 bases match TRBD1. The germline V gene has CDR1 KGHSH and CDR2 LQKENI. The CDR3 has 17 amino acids. Unmatched junction bases numbered 14, after V lost 5 bases and J lost 5 bases. The DNA of the CDR3 is TGTGCCAGCTCAATGAATTACAGGGGAACCCCCAATGAAAAACTGTTTTTT. As protein: CASSMNYRGTPNEKLFF.

This clone showed up just a few times. J is TRBJ1-2 and V is TRBV7-9; D is ambiguous. V was pared by 1 base and J by 8 bases, with 14 bases between. The CDR3 totals 14 residues. Germline loops: CDR1 SEHNR, CDR2 FQNEAQ (reference sequence). The CDR3 DNA reads TGTGCCAGCAGCTTAGGAGCAGGCGCTGGGGGCTACACCTTC. Residues: CASSLGAGAGGYTF.

A few counts support this clone. This chain connects TRBV9 to TRBJ1-3; D is unclear. The CDR3 extends over 16 amino acids. Germline V CDR1 and CDR2: SGDLS, YYNGEE. The V end lost 3 bases, the J end lost 0 bases, and 13 bases lay between the germline ends. CDR3 protein: CASSGAFGSSGNTIYF. The CDR3 nucleotides are TGTGCCAGCAGCGGCGCTTTTGGGAGCTCTGGAAACACCATATATTTT.

V and J are TRBV5-1 and TRBJ2-1, with TRBD2 identical over 10 bases. The CDR3 is 18 amino acids. CDR1 and CDR2 from the germline V gene are SGHRS and YFSETQ. V dropped 0 bases and J dropped 9; count of bases not matched to a gene: 15. CDR3 in amino acids: CASSLVASGSGLGAEQFF. The CDR3 DNA reads TGCGCCAGCAGCTTGGTTGCTAGCGGGAGTGGGTTGGGTGCTGAGCAGTTCTTC.

This clone came up a few times. The V call is TRBV6-1, the J call TRBJ2-2; 7 bases map to TRBD2. Germline V lookup: CDR1 MNHNS, CDR2 SASEGT. The CDR3 runs to 18 residues. V shed 3 bases and J 8 bases; nucleotides not matched to a gene: 18. The DNA for the CDR3 is TGTGCCAGCAGTGACCCCGGGGGGATTCAGGTCGGATCTGGGGAGCTGTTTTTT. Protein product: CASSDPGGIQVGSGELFF.

Only a few counts were recorded for this clone. The gene calls are TRBV7-9 and TRBJ1-3; no reliable D call. The CDR3 sequence is 12 residues long. Trimming removed 1 base at V and 10 bases at J, with 8 bases between. The germline gives CDR1 SEHNR, CDR2 FQNEAQ (reference sequence). CDR3 sequence reads: CASSLGKRTIYF. CDR3 coding DNA: TGTGCCAGCAGCTTAGGGAAGAGGACCATATATTTT.

The chain recombines TRBV6-6 with TRBJ1-3; tentative D call: TRBD1 (5 bases). There are 15 residues in the CDR3. Trimming removed 4 bases from V and 4 bases from J, with 14 bases in between. Germline V lookup: CDR1 MNHNY, CDR2 SVGAGI (reference sequence). CDR3 sequence reads: CASSLTRAGGNTIYF. CDR3 nucleotides: TGTGCCAGCAGTTTAACCCGGGCAGGGGGAAACACCATATATTTT.